These T cell receptor beta chains were read from a single sample in a study of blood T cell repertoires in COVID-19. The method was immunoSEQ multiplex PCR; TCRdb's version includes in-frame clones alone and lacks a portion of them. The table includes about 240,000 clones, approximately 85% detected once. The sequencing input was peripheral blood. The receptor source for this set is a woman aged 70-85 years with acute or convalescent COVID-19. The CDR3 runs from the conserved cysteine through the conserved F or W. Fields, in order: J gene, D gene, CDR3 length, V gene, clone size, CDR3 protein. A D gene is named only where the DNA matches it firmly. Rows may omit the clone size; those that give it use once, few, many or a size class.

J gene: TRBJ1-4; D gene: .; CDR3 length: 15; V gene: TRBV3-1/TRBV3-2; clone size: .; CDR3 protein: CASSRVQGKNEKLFF
J gene: TRBJ1-2; D gene: TRBD1; CDR3 length: 13; V gene: TRBV2; clone size: .; CDR3 protein: CASSRQGQWGYTF
J gene: TRBJ2-3; D gene: TRBD2; CDR3 length: 15; V gene: TRBV11-2; clone size: .; CDR3 protein: CASMRGTSGTDTQYF
J gene: TRBJ1-2; D gene: .; CDR3 length: 15; V gene: TRBV6-9; clone size: .; CDR3 protein: CASSSRGKGSYGYTF
J gene: TRBJ2-1; D gene: .; CDR3 length: 13; V gene: TRBV7-2; clone size: .; CDR3 protein: CASSSWEYNEQFF
J gene: TRBJ1-1; D gene: TRBD1; CDR3 length: 15; V gene: TRBV3-1/TRBV3-2; clone size: .; CDR3 protein: CASSLGQGMRTEAFF
J gene: TRBJ1-1; D gene: TRBD1; CDR3 length: 13; V gene: TRBV3-1/TRBV3-2; clone size: .; CDR3 protein: CASSRTGNTEAFF
J gene: TRBJ2-1; D gene: TRBD1; CDR3 length: 18; V gene: TRBV5-4; clone size: .; CDR3 protein: CASSGTGDRAFTYNEQFF
J gene: TRBJ1-6; D gene: .; CDR3 length: 15; V gene: TRBV15; clone size: .; CDR3 protein: CATSPLQGGNSPLHF
J gene: TRBJ1-3; D gene: TRBD1; CDR3 length: 14; V gene: TRBV19; clone size: once; CDR3 protein: CASSQGQGLHTIYF
J gene: TRBJ1-5; D gene: .; CDR3 length: 13; V gene: TRBV5-8; clone size: .; CDR3 protein: CASSWGGHQPQHF
J gene: TRBJ1-1; D gene: .; CDR3 length: 15; V gene: TRBV6-5; clone size: .; CDR3 protein: CASSYFTGPNTEAFF
J gene: TRBJ2-5; D gene: TRBD1; CDR3 length: 14; V gene: TRBV7-8; clone size: .; CDR3 protein: CASTVPGQQETQYF